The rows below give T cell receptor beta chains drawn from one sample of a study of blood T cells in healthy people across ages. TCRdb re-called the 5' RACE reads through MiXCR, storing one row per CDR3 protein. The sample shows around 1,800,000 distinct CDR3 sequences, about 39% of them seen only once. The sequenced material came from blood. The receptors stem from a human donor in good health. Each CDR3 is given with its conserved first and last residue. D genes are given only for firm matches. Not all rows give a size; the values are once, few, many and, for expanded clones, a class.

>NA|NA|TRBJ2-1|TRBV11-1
CASSFWIEASYNEQFF
TGTGCCAGCAGCTTCTGGATAGAAGCTTCCTACAATGAGCAGTTCTTC
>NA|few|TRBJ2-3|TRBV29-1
CSVEGLADRLGTDTQYF
TGCAGCGTTGAAGGTTTAGCGGACCGGCTGGGGACAGATACGCAGTATTTT
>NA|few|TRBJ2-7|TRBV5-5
CASSSYRGGSEQYF
TGTGCCAGCAGCTCATATAGGGGGGGCAGCGAGCAGTACTTC
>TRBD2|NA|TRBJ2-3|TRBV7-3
CASSLNGGGNTDTQYF
TGTGCCAGCAGCTTAAATGGCGGGGGGAACACAGATACGCAGTATTTT
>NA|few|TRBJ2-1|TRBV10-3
CAIRESGYEQFF
TGTGCCATCAGGGAGAGTGGTTATGAGCAGTTCTTC
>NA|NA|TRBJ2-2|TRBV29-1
CSVLGTNTGELFF
TGCAGCGTCCTAGGGACGAACACCGGGGAGCTGTTTTTT
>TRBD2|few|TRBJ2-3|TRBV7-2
CASSPVRGALYF
TGTGCCAGCAGCCCAGTGCGGGGGGCCTTGTATTTT
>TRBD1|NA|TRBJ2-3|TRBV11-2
CASSPGQGIADTQYF
TGTGCCAGCAGCCCGGGACAGGGAATAGCAGATACGCAGTATTTT
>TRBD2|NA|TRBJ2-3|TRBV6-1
CASPELTSGVSDTQYF
TGTGCCAGCCCCGAGTTGACTAGCGGGGTGTCAGATACGCAGTATTTT
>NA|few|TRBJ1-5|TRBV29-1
CSASGPGGNQPQHF
TGCAGCGCATCCGGGCCCGGAGGCAATCAGCCCCAGCATTTT
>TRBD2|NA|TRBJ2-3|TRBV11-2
CASSALGGGETDTQYF
TGTGCCAGCAGCGCCTTAGGCGGGGGGGAGACAGATACGCAGTATTTT
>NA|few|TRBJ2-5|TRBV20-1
CSATQLKETQYF
TGCAGTGCTACCCAGCTGAAAGAGACCCAGTACTTC
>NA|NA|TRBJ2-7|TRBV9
CASSVEAGGTYEQYF
TGTGCCAGCAGCGTAGAGGCAGGGGGGACATACGAGCAGTACTTC
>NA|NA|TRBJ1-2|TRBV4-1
CASSIRDRSNYGYTF
TGCGCCAGCAGCATTCGTGACAGGTCAAACTATGGCTACACCTTC
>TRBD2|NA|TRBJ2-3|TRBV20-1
CSARSSGGSDTQYF
TGCAGTGCTAGATCTAGCGGGGGTTCAGATACGCAGTATTTT
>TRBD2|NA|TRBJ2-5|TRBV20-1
CSALAGATQGTQYF
TGCAGTGCTCTAGCGGGGGCCACCCAAGGGACCCAGTACTTC
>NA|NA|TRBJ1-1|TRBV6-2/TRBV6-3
CASSYEDIIGTEAFF
TGTGCCAGCAGTTACGAAGACATTATCGGCACTGAAGCTTTCTTT
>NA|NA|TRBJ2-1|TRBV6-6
CASSYEVGPSYNEQFF
TGTGCCAGCAGTTACGAAGTAGGGCCGTCCTACAATGAGCAGTTCTTC
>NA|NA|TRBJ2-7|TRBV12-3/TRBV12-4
CASTPGHGSGEQYF
TGTGCCAGCACCCCGGGGCATGGGTCGGGGGAGCAGTACTTC
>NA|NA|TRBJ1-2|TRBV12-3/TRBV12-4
CASSLGSGATNYGYTF
TGTGCCAGCAGTTTAGGCTCGGGGGCTACTAACTATGGCTACACCTTC
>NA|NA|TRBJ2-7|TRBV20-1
CSARDLLGNKGYEQYF
TGCAGTGCTAGAGATCTCCTGGGGAACAAGGGGTACGAGCAGTACTTC
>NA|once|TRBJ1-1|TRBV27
CASGWRGYTEAFF
TGTGCCAGCGGCTGGCGGGGGTACACTGAAGCTTTCTTT
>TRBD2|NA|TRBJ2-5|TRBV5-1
CASSHGTSKETQYF
TGCGCCAGCAGCCACGGGACTAGCAAAGAGACCCAGTACTTC
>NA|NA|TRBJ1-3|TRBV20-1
CSARDLGGPSGNTIYF
TGCAGTGCTAGAGATCTCGGGGGCCCCTCTGGAAACACCATATATTTT
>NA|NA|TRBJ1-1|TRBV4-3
CASRSGRNTEAFF
TGCGCCAGCAGGTCGGGTCGGAACACTGAAGCTTTCTTT
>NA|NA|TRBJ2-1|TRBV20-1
CSARRDFRHNEQFF
TGCAGTGCTAGAAGGGACTTCAGACACAATGAGCAGTTCTTC
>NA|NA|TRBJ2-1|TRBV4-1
CASSEVGGLPSGEQFF
TGCGCCAGCAGCGAGGTGGGGGGCTTACCCAGTGGTGAGCAGTTCTTC
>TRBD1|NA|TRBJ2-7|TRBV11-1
CASSPWGQRAYEQYF
TGTGCCAGCAGCCCATGGGGACAGAGAGCCTACGAGCAGTACTTC
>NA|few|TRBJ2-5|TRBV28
CASRRDLQETQYF
TGTGCCAGCAGGAGGGACCTACAAGAGACCCAGTACTTC
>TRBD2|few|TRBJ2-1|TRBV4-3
CASSQVYGGENNEQFF
TGCGCCAGCAGCCAAGTCTACGGGGGGGAAAACAATGAGCAGTTCTTC
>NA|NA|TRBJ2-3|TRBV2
CASTVESTDTQYF
TGTGCCAGCACGGTGGAAAGCACAGATACGCAGTATTTT
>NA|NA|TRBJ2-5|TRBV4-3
CASSQFPGETQYF
TGCGCCAGCAGCCAATTCCCGGGAGAGACCCAGTACTTC
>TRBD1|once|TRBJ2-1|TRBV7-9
CASSLSRDRGEDYYNEQFF
TGTGCCAGCAGCTTATCACGGGACAGGGGCGAAGACTACTACAATGAGCAGTTCTTC
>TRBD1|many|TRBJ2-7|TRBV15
CATSRTGQGGVYEQYF
TGTGCCACCAGCAGGACCGGACAGGGGGGTGTTTACGAGCAGTACTTC
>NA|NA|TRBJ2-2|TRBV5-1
CASSSAGGANTGELFF
TGCGCCAGCAGCTCAGCCGGGGGAGCGAACACCGGGGAGCTGTTTTTT
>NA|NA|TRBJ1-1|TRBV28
CASSCYPVNTEAFF
TGTGCCAGCAGTTGCTATCCAGTGAACACTGAAGCTTTCTTT
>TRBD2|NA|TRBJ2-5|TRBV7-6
CAGSPSGGRIMETQYF
TGTGCCGGCAGCCCTAGCGGGGGCAGGATAATGGAGACCCAGTACTTC
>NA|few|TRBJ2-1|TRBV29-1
CSVEKEGGVYEQFF
TGCAGCGTCGAAAAGGAGGGGGGAGTCTATGAGCAGTTCTTC
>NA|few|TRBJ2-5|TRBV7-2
CASSQIASTETQYF
TGTGCCAGCAGCCAAATCGCGTCGACGGAGACCCAGTACTTC
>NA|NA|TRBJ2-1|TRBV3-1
CASSQADPYNEQFF
TGTGCCAGCAGCCAAGCGGACCCCTACAATGAGCAGTTCTTC
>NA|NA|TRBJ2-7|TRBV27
CASSWGDTGYEQYF
TGTGCCAGCAGTTGGGGCGACACGGGCTACGAGCAGTACTTC
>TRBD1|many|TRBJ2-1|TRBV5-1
CASSPGQGANNEQFF
TGCGCCAGCAGCCCCGGACAGGGGGCTAACAATGAGCAGTTCTTC
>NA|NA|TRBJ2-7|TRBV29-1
CSVEGRHSYEQYF
TGCAGCGTTGAGGGCAGGCACTCCTACGAGCAGTACTTC
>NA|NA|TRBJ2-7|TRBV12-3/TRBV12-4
CASTFKVGGYEQYF
TGTGCCAGCACCTTCAAGGTCGGAGGCTACGAGCAGTACTTC
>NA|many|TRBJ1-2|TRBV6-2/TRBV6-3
CASPDRRQGGNGYTF
TGTGCCAGTCCCGACAGGAGGCAGGGAGGAAATGGCTACACCTTC
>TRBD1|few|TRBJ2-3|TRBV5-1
CASSADGQVSTDTQYF
TGCGCCAGCAGCGCGGACGGACAGGTTAGCACAGATACGCAGTATTTT
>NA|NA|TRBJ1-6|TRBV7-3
CASSPARESPLHF
TGTGCCAGCAGCCCTGCTAGGGAGTCACCCCTCCACTTT
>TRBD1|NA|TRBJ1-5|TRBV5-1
CASSKGTDNQPQHF
TGCGCCAGCAGCAAGGGGACAGACAATCAGCCCCAGCATTTT
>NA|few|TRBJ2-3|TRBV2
CASSGTHLGTDTQYF
TGTGCCAGCAGTGGGACCCATCTCGGCACAGATACGCAGTATTTT
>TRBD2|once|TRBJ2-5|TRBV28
CASIPWRGASETQYF
TGTGCCAGCATTCCATGGCGGGGGGCCTCAGAGACCCAGTACTTC
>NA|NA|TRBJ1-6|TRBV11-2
CASSPRHSPLHF
TGTGCCAGCAGCCCCCGGCATTCACCCCTCCACTTT
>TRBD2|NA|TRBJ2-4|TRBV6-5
CASSLGGSTSREKQYF
TGTGCCAGCAGTTTGGGCGGGTCGACTAGCAGGGAGAAGCAGTACTTC
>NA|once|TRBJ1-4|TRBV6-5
CASSYSLTDRRKLFF
TGTGCCAGCAGTTACTCCTTGACGGACAGACGAAAACTGTTTTTT
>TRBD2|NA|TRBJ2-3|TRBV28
CASSLAPAGGPTDTQYF
TGTGCCAGCAGTTTAGCCCCAGCGGGGGGGCCGACAGATACGCAGTATTTT